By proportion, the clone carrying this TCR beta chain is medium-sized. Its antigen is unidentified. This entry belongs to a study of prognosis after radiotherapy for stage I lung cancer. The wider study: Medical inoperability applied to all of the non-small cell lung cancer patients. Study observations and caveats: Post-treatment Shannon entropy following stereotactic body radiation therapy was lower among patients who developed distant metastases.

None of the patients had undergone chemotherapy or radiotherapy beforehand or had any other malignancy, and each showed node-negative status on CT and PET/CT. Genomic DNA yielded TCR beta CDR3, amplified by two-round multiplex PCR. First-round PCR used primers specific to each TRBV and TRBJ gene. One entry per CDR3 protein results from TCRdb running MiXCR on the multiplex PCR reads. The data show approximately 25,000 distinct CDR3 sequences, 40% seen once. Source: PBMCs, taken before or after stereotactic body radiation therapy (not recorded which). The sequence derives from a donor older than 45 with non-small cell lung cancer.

The CDR3 region has the DNA TGTGCCAGCAGTTTGGGTGGCGGGAGGGCTGACAATGAGCAGTTCTTC. As protein: CASSLGGGRADNEQFF. This chain links TRBV12-3 or TRBV12-4 with TRBJ2-1, with TRBD2 matching 9 bases. Trimming cost V 3 bases and J 5 bases; bases outside gene matches: 8. This CDR3 has 16 residues.